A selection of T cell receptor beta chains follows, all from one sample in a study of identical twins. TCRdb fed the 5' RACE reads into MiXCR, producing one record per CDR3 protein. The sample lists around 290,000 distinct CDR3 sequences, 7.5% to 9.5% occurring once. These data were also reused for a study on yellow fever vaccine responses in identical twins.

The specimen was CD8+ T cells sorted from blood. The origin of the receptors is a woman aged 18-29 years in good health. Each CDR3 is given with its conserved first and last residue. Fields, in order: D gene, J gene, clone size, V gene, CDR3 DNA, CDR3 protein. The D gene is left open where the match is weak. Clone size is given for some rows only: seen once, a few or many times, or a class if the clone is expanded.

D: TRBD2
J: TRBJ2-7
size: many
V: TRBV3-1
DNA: TGTGCCAGCAGCCAAGCCGGGGGGGGACTAGCGGGGGGCTACGAGCAGTACTTC
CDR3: CASSQAGGGLAGGYEQYF

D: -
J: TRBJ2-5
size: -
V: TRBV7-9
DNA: TGTGCCAGCAGCTTAACGACACCCAGGGGTGGCGAGACCCAGTACTTC
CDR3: CASSLTTPRGGETQYF

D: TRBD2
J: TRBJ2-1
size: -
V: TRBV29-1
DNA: TGCAGCGTTGTTCTAGCGGGGGGGCGGGCTGAGCAGTTCTTC
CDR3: CSVVLAGGRAEQFF

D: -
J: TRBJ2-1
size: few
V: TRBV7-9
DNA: TGTGCCAGCAGCTCCGTACTCTCCTACAATGAGCAGTTCTTC
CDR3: CASSSVLSYNEQFF

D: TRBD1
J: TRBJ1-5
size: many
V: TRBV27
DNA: TGTGCCAGCCAGGAGACAGGGAGCAATCAGCCCCAGCATTTT
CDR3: CASQETGSNQPQHF

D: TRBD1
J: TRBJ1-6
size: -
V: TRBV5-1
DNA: TGCGCCAGCAGCCAAGACAGGGGGCACTCACCCCTCCACTTT
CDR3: CASSQDRGHSPLHF

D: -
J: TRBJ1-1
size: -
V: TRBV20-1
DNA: TGCAGTGCCATAAAGACAGAGAAGAACACTGAAGCTTTCTTT
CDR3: CSAIKTEKNTEAFF

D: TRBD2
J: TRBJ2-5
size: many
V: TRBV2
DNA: TGTGCCAGCAGTCCTCCGAATAGCGGGGAACAAGAGACCCAGTACTTC
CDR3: CASSPPNSGEQETQYF

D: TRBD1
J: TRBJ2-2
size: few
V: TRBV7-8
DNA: TGTGCCAGCAGCTTCATCTTCCGGGACAGGGACGTTGTCGGGGAGCTGTTTTTT
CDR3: CASSFIFRDRDVVGELFF

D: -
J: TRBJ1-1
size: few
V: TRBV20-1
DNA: TGCAGTGCTAGGGAGACAGAACGCGAAGCTTTCTTT
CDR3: CSARETEREAFF

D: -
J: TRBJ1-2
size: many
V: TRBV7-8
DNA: TGTGCCAGCAGCACCCTTGCAGGGCTCGGCACGGGGGGCTACACCTTC
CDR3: CASSTLAGLGTGGYTF

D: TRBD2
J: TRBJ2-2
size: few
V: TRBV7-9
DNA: TGTGCCAGCAGCACCCCACCCAGGGCGGGGGTTCGTAGGGAGCTGTTTTTT
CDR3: CASSTPPRAGVRRELFF

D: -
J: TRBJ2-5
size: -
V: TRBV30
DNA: TGTGCCTGGAGTCCCAAAGACGAAGAGACCCAGTACTTC
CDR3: CAWSPKDEETQYF

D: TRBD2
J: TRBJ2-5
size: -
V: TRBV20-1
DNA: TGCAGTGCTAGAGAATTTGTGACTAGCGGGGGGGCAGGGCTCGGGGAGACCCAGTACTTC
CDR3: CSAREFVTSGGAGLGETQYF

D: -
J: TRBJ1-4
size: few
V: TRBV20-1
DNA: TGCAGTGCTACCCGATGGACAGCTAATAATGAAAAACTGTTTTTT
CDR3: CSATRWTANNEKLFF

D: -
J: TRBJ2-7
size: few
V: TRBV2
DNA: TGTGCCAGCACCTTGGCACAGGGACCCTCCTACGAGCAGTACTTC
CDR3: CASTLAQGPSYEQYF

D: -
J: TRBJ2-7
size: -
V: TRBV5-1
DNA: TGCGCCAGCAGCTTGCCGACAGGAGAAGTCTACGAGCAGTACTTC
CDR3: CASSLPTGEVYEQYF